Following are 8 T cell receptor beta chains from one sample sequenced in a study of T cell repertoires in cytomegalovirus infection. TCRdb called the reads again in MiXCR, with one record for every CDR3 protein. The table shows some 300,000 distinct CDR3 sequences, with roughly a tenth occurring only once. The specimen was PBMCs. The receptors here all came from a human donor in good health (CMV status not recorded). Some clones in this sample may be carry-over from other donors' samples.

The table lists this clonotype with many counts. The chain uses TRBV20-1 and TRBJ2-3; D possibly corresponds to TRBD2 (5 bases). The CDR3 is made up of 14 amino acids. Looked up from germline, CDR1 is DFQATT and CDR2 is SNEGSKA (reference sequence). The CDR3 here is CSTAGLTSTDTQYF. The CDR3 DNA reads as TGCAGCACAGCTGGACTCACTAGCACAGATACGCAGTATTTT.

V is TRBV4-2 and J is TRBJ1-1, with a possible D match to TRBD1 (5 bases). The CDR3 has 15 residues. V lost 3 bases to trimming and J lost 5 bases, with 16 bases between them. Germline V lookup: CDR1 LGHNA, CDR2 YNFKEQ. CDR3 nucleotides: TGTGCCAGCAGCCAGAACACAGCGGGGCTTACTGAAGCTTTCTTT. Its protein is CASSQNTAGLTEAFF.

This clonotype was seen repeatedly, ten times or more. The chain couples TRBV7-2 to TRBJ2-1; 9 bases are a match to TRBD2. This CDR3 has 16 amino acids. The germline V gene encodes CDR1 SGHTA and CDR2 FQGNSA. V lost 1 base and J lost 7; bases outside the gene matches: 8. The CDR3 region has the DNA TGTGCCAGCAGCTTAGGTCCAGCGGGGGGCTTAAATGAGCAGTTCTTC. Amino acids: CASSLGPAGGLNEQFF.

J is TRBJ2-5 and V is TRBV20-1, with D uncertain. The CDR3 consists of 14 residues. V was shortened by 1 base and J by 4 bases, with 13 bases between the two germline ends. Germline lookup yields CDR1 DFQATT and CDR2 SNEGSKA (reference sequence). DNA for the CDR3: TGCAGTGCTAGAGTTAGAATAGATCGAGAGACCCAGTACTTC. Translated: CSARVRIDRETQYF.

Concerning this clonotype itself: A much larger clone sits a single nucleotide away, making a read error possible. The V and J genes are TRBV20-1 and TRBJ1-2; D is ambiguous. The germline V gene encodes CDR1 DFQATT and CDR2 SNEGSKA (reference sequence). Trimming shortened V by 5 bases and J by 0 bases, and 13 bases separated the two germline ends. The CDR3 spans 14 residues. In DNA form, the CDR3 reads TGCAGTGCTCAACTGACACGAGCTAACTATGGCTACACCTTC. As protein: CSAQLTRANYGYTF.

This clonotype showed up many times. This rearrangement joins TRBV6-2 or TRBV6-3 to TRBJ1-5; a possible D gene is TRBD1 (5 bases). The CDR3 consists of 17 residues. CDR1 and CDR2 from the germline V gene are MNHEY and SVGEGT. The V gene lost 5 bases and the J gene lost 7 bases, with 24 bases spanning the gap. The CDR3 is CASSLPKWGGTGQPQHF. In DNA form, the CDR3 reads TGTGCCAGCAGTCTTCCAAAATGGGGGGGAACGGGCCAGCCCCAGCATTTT.

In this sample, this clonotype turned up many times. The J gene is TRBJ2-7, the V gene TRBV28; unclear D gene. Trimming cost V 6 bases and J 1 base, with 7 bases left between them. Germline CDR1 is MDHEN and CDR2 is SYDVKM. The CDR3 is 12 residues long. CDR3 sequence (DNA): TGTGCCAGCAGAGGAGCGTCCTACGAGCAGTACGTC. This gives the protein CASRGASYEQYV.

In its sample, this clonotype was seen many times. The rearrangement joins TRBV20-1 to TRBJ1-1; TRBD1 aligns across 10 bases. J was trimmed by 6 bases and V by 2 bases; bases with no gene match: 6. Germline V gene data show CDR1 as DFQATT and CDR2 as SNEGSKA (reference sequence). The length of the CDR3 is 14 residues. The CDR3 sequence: CSARRQGAFAEAFF. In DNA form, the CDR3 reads TGCAGTGCTAGACGACAGGGGGCTTTCGCTGAAGCTTTCTTT.